This entry concerns a single T cell receptor (beta chain). The sample belongs to a study of control samples from healthy donors and cancer patients. The table came from immunoSEQ multiplex PCR; TCRdb's copy has only in-frame clones and leaves some out. Among 25,000 to 30,000 clones listed, roughly 85% were seen once. This CDR3 region has 13 residues. With 0 bases removed from V and 15 bases from J, the gap between germline ends came to 15 bases. In germline, CDR1 is LGHNA, CDR2 YNFKEQ. V is TRBV4-2 and J is TRBJ2-1; D is undetermined. The sequence was collected from a woman between 55 and 75 years old with head and neck cancer. The sample was PBMCs. The CDR3 DNA sequence: TGTGCCAGCAGCCAAGATCACGAACGCCCGCCGTTCTTC. Translating gives CASSQDHERPPFF.